The 29 T cell receptor beta chains in this list originate from one sample, sequenced in a study of tumor-infiltrating lymphocytes in primary liver carcinoma. TCR beta cDNA was made from 400 to 600 ng total RNA with a constant-region primer. TCR beta libraries came from three nested multiplex PCR rounds using slightly modified ARM-PCR. TRBV1-TRBV30 forward primers paired with a C-beta reverse primer were used in the first two PCR rounds, which ran roughly 9 cycles each. Via MiXCR, TCRdb re-called the multiplex PCR reads, giving one row per CDR3 protein. The sample records some 180,000 distinct CDR3 sequences, about 60% being singletons. In addition to blood RNA drawn from unsorted whole blood, germline DNA was extracted. Material: peripheral blood. These receptors were obtained from a middle-aged man with primary liver carcinoma and hepatitis B virus infection.

A remark on this clonotype: A much larger clonotype is one base distant, so this may be a read error. This sequence joins TRBV29-1 and TRBJ2-3, with D possibly being TRBD2 (6 bases). Germline V gene sequence: CDR1 SQVTM, CDR2 ANQGSEA. The CDR3 is 13 amino acids. Trimming shortened V by 6 bases and J by 5 bases, and 15 bases separated the two germline ends. CDR3 nucleotide sequence: TGCAGCGTCGAGGGGACTGTCAGAGATACGCAGTATTTT. Translating gives CSVEGTVRDTQYF.

Of note for this clonotype: Likely a read error: the CDR3 ends without its conserved phenylalanine or tryptophan. The gene calls are TRBV5-1 and TRBJ2-7; TRBD1 aligns across 7 bases. CDR1 and CDR2 (germline): SGHRS, YFSETQ. The CDR3 covers 14 residues. Trimming cost V 0 bases and J 9 bases; bases outside gene matches: 9. Written as DNA, the CDR3 is TGCGCCAGCAGCTTGGGACAGGGAAATGAGGTGCAGTACTCC. It codes for CASSLGQGNEVQYS.

A single count supports this clonotype. V gene TRBV29-1 combines with J gene TRBJ2-3; 10 bases line up with TRBD2. CDR1 SQVTM and CDR2 ANQGSEA come from the germline V gene. Trimming cost V 8 bases and J 7 bases; bases outside gene matches: 6. This CDR3 is 12 amino acids long. The CDR3 reads CSSSGSAHTQYF. The CDR3 DNA reads TGCAGCTCTAGCGGGAGTGCGCATACGCAGTATTTT.

This clonotype was observed a handful of times. The CDR3 spells CAARAGTGDYNEQFF. The CDR3, as DNA: TGTGCCGCCCGAGCCGGGACAGGGGACTACAATGAGCAGTTCTTC. V usage is TRBV10-3 and J usage is TRBJ2-1, with 10 nucleotides matching TRBD1. The CDR3 runs to 15 residues. The germline CDR1 and CDR2 sequences are ENHRY and SYGVKD. The J segment lost 3 bases and the V segment lost 11 bases, leaving 10 bases of the junction unmatched.

As regards this clonotype: Here the CDR3 omits its conserved ending phenylalanine or tryptophan, so a read error is the likely source. J is TRBJ2-1 and V is TRBV11-2; 8 bases map to TRBD2. Germline loops: CDR1 SGHAT, CDR2 FQNNGV. The CDR3 has 16 amino acids. The CDR3: CTSSGEGSGNIEEQFL. CDR3 bases: TGTACCAGCAGCGGGGAGGGTAGCGGGAACATAGAAGAGCAGTTCTTA.

The CDR3 loop is CASSQDLAGKENSPLHF. In nucleotides, the CDR3 is TGCGCCAGCAGCCAAGATCTGGCAGGGAAGGAGAATTCACCCCTCCACTTT. This chain joins TRBV4-1 and TRBJ1-6, with D perhaps TRBD1 (5 bases). The CDR3 is 17 amino acids. V lost 0 bases and J 7 bases, leaving 16 bases between the germline ends. Germline CDR1 reads MGHRA; CDR2 reads YSYEKL.

This clonotype has only a few counts. The chain uses TRBV7-8 and TRBJ2-7; 7 bases line up with TRBD2. CDR1 is SGHVS and CDR2 is FQNEAQ in the germline V gene. The V and J ends lost 4 bases and 6 bases, in that order; junction bases with no gene match: 15. The CDR3 is 16 residues long. CDR3 sequence (DNA): TGTGCCAGCAGCTACCCCTTACGGGAGGTGCTTGTCGAGCAGTACTTC. This translates into CASSYPLREVLVEQYF.

This clonotype has more than one count but fewer than ten. The V call is TRBV6-5, the J call TRBJ2-7; D possibly corresponds to TRBD2 (7 bases). Trimming took 5 bases from V and 4 from J, leaving 15 bases between them. CDR1 MNHEY and CDR2 SVGAGI come from the germline V gene. There are 14 residues in the CDR3. CDR3 in DNA: TGTGCCAGCAGTCCCGGGGGGCGCCTTTACGAGCAGTACTTC. Protein product: CASSPGGRLYEQYF.

In DNA, the CDR3 is TGCGCCAGCAGCCAAAACTATAGAGAGACCCAGTACTTC. Encoded protein: CASSQNYRETQYF. This chain uses TRBV4-1 with TRBJ2-5; no reliable D call. Between the trimmed V and J ends, which lost 2 bases and 4 bases, there was a span of 8 bases. CDR1 and CDR2 from the germline V gene are MGHRA and YSYEKL. This CDR3 has 13 residues.

This clonotype was counted once. The genes are TRBV4-1 and TRBJ2-2; D is ambiguous. The CDR3 covers 13 residues. Germline V lookup: CDR1 MGHRA, CDR2 YSYEKL. Trimming removed 4 bases from V and 3 bases from J, with 6 bases in between. The CDR3 region is CASSLYYTGELFF. The CDR3 DNA reads as TGCGCCAGCAGCCTTTATTACACCGGGGAGCTGTTTTTT.

This clonotype was seen more than once but under ten times. V gene TRBV7-9 combines with J gene TRBJ2-2; D unresolved. This CDR3 comprises 14 residues. The germline gives CDR1 SEHNR, CDR2 FQNEAQ (reference sequence). V was pared by 5 bases and J by 4 bases, with 11 bases between. CDR3 nucleotide sequence: TGTGCCAGCAGCCCACTCGCCGTCACCGGGGAGCTGTTTTTT. It yields the protein CASSPLAVTGELFF.

In its sample, this clonotype was seen once. The rearrangement links TRBV11-2 to TRBJ2-7; TRBD2 is a possible D gene (6 bases). The V and J ends lost 6 bases and 7 bases respectively, with 19 bases between them. CDR3 length: 14 amino acids. Germline values: CDR1 SGHAT, CDR2 FQNNGV. CDR3 sequence (DNA): TGTGCCAGCAGTTCGGGACTGACCCACAATGAGCAGTACTTC. This codes for CASSSGLTHNEQYF.

This clonotype was observed once. CDR3 sequence: CASSLARGPETQYF. CDR3 coding DNA: TGTGCCAGCAGCTTAGCGCGGGGTCCGGAGACCCAGTACTTC. This chain links TRBV7-9 with TRBJ2-5; D may be TRBD2 (6 bases). Deletions cut 0 bases from V and 5 bases from J, with 10 bases between. Looked up from germline, CDR1 is SEHNR and CDR2 is FQNEAQ (reference sequence). The CDR3 sequence is 14 residues long.

Comment on this clonotype: The junction shows a germline mismatch at one end, possibly a read error. The chain links TRBV4-2 to TRBJ2-3; tentatively, D is TRBD2 (6 bases). The V gene's germline CDR1 is LGHNA and CDR2 YNFKEQ. This CDR3 contains 16 residues. This chain's CDR3 is CASRQDLSSARNTQYF. The DNA for the CDR3 is TGTGCCAGCAGGCAAGACTTATCTAGCGCCCGAAATACGCAGTATTTT.

This clonotype was counted a few times. This sequence joins TRBV5-5 and TRBJ2-1, with D perhaps TRBD1 (6 bases). The CDR3 is 12 amino acids. CDR1 is SGHKS and CDR2 is YYEKEE in the germline V gene (reference sequence). V lost 2 bases and J lost 8, with 8 bases in between. In DNA, the CDR3 is TGTGCCAGCAGCTTCAGGGGTGATGAGCAGTTCTTC. This gives the protein CASSFRGDEQFF.

Concerning this clonotype: The junction differs from germline at one of its ends, possibly a read error. The chain couples TRBV4-1 to TRBJ1-2; D perhaps matches TRBD1 (5 bases). Looked up from germline, CDR1 is MGHRA and CDR2 is YSYEKL. The CDR3 sequence is 13 residues long. CDR3 in amino acids: CVSSYDRDYGYTF. The DNA of the CDR3 is TGCGTCAGCAGCTACGACAGAGACTATGGCTACACCTTC.

This clonotype was counted at least ten times. The chain employs TRBV29-1 and TRBJ1-5, with D possibly TRBD1 on 5 matching bases. V was cut by 0 bases and J by 7 bases, with 13 bases left in between. Germline lookup yields CDR1 SQVTM and CDR2 ANQGSEA. The length of the CDR3 is 14 residues. CDR3 residues: CSVEDPEGLQPQHF. The CDR3 nucleotides are TGCAGCGTTGAAGACCCCGAGGGGCTCCAGCCCCAGCATTTT.

Worth noting for this clonotype: Since a much larger clone is just one base distant, this may be a read error. This chain uses TRBV4-1 with TRBJ2-5; 7 bases fit TRBD1. The germline V gene encodes CDR1 MGHRA and CDR2 YSYEKL. The CDR3 sequence is 15 residues long. The CDR3 DNA sequence: TGCGCCAACAGCCAAGATCGGGGACAGCAAGAGACCCAGTACTTC. Protein sequence: CANSQDRGQQETQYF.

About this clonotype itself: A single base separates this from a much larger clone, so it may be a read error. The V and J genes are TRBV29-1 and TRBJ1-1; D is perhaps TRBD1 (5 bases). Germline CDR1 and CDR2: SQVTM and ANQGSEA. The length of the CDR3 is 11 residues. The CDR3 sequence: CRVTSGGEAFF. Written as DNA, the CDR3 is TGCAGGGTGACTTCGGGGGGAGAGGCTTTCTTT.

The gene calls are TRBV11-2 and TRBJ2-7; a weak D match, TRBD2 (5 bases). The CDR3 length is 13 residues. V lost 4 bases and J 4 bases, leaving 11 bases between the germline ends. From germline, CDR1 is SGHAT and CDR2 FQNNGV. The CDR3 DNA follows: TGTGCCAGCAGCTCAGAGCGGTGGTACGAGCAGTACTTC. Its protein is CASSSERWYEQYF.

Comment on this clonotype: A read error may be the cause here, since a much bigger clone is one base away. The genes are TRBV29-1 and TRBJ2-1, with D possibly being TRBD2 (6 bases). The germline V gene has CDR1 SQVTM and CDR2 ANQGSEA. Trimming removed 8 bases at V and 9 bases at J, with 26 bases between. CDR3 length: 15 amino acids. The CDR3 reads CSTGGWGTRASEQFF. In DNA, the CDR3 is TGCAGCACCGGGGGATGGGGGACCCGCGCCAGTGAGCAGTTCTTC.

This clonotype was recorded a few times. DNA for the CDR3: TGTGCCAGCAGTGGGGGACAGGTCTTCACCGGGGAGCTGTTTTTT. Its protein product is CASSGGQVFTGELFF. The rearrangement joins TRBV6-1 to TRBJ2-2; 8 nucleotides agree with TRBD1. The CDR3 is 15 amino acids. Trimming cost V 4 bases and J 4 bases; bases outside gene matches: 5. CDR1 is MNHNS and CDR2 is SASEGT in the germline V gene.

This chain links TRBV29-1 with TRBJ2-3; 8 nucleotides line up with TRBD1. The CDR3 extends over 15 amino acids. CDR1 and CDR2 (germline): SQVTM, ANQGSEA. V lost 6 bases, J lost 1 base, and 9 bases stayed unmatched. CDR3 nucleotide sequence: TGCAGCGTCCCCCCGACAGGGGTCGGCACAGATACGCAGTATTTT. Encoded protein: CSVPPTGVGTDTQYF.

The chain has TRBV29-1 and TRBJ2-3; 10 bases match TRBD1. The V gene's germline CDR1 is SQVTM and CDR2 ANQGSEA. Germline trimming cut 4 bases from V and 7 bases from J; bases unmatched to any gene: 5. The CDR3 runs 13 residues. This CDR3 reads CSVGGTGEHTQYF. The CDR3 DNA reads TGCAGCGTTGGCGGGACAGGGGAACATACGCAGTATTTT.

A remark on this clonotype: This sequence may be a read error, since a much larger clone differs from it by one base. Likely a read error: the CDR3 ends without its conserved phenylalanine or tryptophan. This chain connects TRBV11-2 to TRBJ1-2, with D possibly matching TRBD1 (6 bases). This CDR3 is built from 15 residues. The V end lost 1 base, the J end lost 4 bases, and 13 bases lay between the germline ends. Germline V gives CDR1 SGHAT, CDR2 FQNNGV. The CDR3 loop reads CASSLGGRGGYGYTL. Here the CDR3 DNA reads TGTGCCAGCAGCTTAGGGGGTCGAGGGGGCTATGGCTACACCCTC.

In this sample, this clonotype turned up many times. V gene TRBV29-1 combines with J gene TRBJ2-1; D may be TRBD2 (5 bases). The V and J ends lost 1 base and 3 bases respectively, with 7 bases between them. CDR1 is SQVTM and CDR2 is ANQGSEA in the germline V gene. The CDR3 spans 13 residues. CDR3 DNA sequence: TGCAGCGTTGAAGGGACTGACTACAATGAGCAGTTCTTC. This codes for CSVEGTDYNEQFF.

The chain employs TRBV29-1 and TRBJ2-3; D remains unclear. The ends were cut back, 4 bases at V and 7 bases at J, with 9 bases in the middle. Germline assignment: CDR1 SQVTM and CDR2 ANQGSEA. The CDR3 covers 11 residues. CDR3 bases: TGCAGCGTTGGGAGTGTTTATACGCAGTATTTT. The encoded protein is CSVGSVYTQYF.

Note on this clonotype: Relative to the germline gene, one junction end is altered; a read error may explain this. The chain recombines TRBV10-2 with TRBJ2-2; either TRBD1 or TRBD2 may supply D (5 bases each). The CDR3 covers 15 residues. The germline V gene encodes CDR1 WSHSY and CDR2 SAAADI. The CDR3 here is CANSVGVPSTGELFF. CDR3 nucleotides: TGCGCCAACAGTGTGGGGGTCCCCTCCACCGGGGAGCTGTTTTTT.

The DNA of the CDR3 is TGTGCCAGCACCACCCTGGGGATGGGGGAGCAGTACTTC. Amino acid sequence: CASTTLGMGEQYF. This chain uses TRBV12-3 or TRBV12-4 with TRBJ2-7; D is unclear. The CDR3 totals 13 residues. Trimming removed 7 bases from V and 7 bases from J, with 17 bases in between.